This T cell receptor beta chain appears in the sequencing data of a study of graft-versus-host responses after intestinal transplantation. Overall study context: The study gave all recipients anti-thymocyte globulin induction, then tacrolimus and steroids for about 3 years.

Study-wide results and limits: High graft-versus-host to host-versus-graft T cell clonal ratios marked allografts of patients with graft-donor macrochimerism.

The CDR3 totals 15 residues. Trimming took 4 bases from V and 4 from J, leaving 17 bases between them. CDR1 is MGHRA, CDR2 YSYEKL, per germline. Comments on this clone: The antigen is undetermined.

The assay was immunoSEQ multiplex PCR, and TCRdb's table has in-frame clones only and misses some. The sample records more than 85,000 clones, over 85% being singletons. Here the sequenced sample was unstimulated CD8+ T cells sorted from spleen or lymph node cells, taken before intestinal transplant. The clonotype comes from a human donor who received an intestinal transplant. The chain joins TRBV4-1 to TRBJ2-7; the D gene is possibly TRBD2 (6 bases). The CDR3 region is CASSLTSSPDYEQYF. The CDR3 coding sequence is TGCGCCAGCAGCCTAACTAGCAGCCCAGATTACGAGCAGTACTTC.